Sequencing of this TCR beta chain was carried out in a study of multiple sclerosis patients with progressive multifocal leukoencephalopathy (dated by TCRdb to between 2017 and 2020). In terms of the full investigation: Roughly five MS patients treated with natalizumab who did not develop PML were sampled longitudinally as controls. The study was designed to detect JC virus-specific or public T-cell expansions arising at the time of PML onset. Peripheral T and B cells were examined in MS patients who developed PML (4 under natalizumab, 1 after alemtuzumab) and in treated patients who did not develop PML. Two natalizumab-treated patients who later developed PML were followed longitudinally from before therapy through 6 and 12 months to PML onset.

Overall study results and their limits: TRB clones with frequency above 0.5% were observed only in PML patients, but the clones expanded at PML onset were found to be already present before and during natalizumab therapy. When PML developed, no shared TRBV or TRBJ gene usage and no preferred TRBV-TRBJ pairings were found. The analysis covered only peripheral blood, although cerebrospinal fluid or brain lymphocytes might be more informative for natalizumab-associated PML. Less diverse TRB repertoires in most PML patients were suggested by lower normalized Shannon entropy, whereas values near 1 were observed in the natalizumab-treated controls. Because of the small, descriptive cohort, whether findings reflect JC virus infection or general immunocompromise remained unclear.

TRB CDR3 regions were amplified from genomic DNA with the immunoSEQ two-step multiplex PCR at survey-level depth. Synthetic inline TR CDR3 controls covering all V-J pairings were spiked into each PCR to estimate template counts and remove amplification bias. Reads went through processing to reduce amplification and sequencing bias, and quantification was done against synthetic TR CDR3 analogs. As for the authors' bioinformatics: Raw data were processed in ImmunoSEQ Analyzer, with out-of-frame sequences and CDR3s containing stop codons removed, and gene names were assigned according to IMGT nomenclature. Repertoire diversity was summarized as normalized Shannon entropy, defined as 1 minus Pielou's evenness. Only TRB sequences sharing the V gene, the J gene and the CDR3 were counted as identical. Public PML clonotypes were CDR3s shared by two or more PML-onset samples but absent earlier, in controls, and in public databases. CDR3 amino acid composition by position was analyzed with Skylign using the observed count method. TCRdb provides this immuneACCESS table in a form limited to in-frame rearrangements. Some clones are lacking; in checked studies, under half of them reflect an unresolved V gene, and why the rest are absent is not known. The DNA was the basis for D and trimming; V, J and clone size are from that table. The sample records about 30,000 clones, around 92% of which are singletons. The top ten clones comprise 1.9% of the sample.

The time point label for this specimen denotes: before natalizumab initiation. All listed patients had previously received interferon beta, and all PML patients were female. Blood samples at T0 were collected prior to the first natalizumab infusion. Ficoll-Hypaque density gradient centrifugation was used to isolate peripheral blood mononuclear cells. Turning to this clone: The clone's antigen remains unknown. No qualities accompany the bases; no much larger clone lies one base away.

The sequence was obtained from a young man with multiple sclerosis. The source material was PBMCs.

The nucleotide sequence is given as TGTGCCAGCAGCGTCCCCATCACAGATACGCAGTATTTT. Its coded protein is CASSVPITDTQYF. Rearrangement joined TRBV7-2 to TRBJ2-3; the D gene identity is not certain. From cysteine to phenylalanine, the CDR3 is 13 amino acids long. Only CDR3 DNA is held: 39 bases, read in frame from base 1. The V end loses 5 bases and the J end loses 2 bases, and a stretch of 8 bases separates them. From the germline V gene, CDR1 is SGHTA and CDR2 is FQGNSA.